The 11 T cell receptor beta chains below all came from one sample that was sequenced in a study of blood T cell repertoires in COVID-19. Using immunoSEQ multiplex PCR, the repertoire was profiled, and TCRdb retains in-frame clones only, with some absent. The table shows under 250,000 clones, with around 83% occurring only once. Sequences were obtained from peripheral blood. The receptors stem from a human donor in a cohort sampled during active COVID-19.

This chain uses TRBV19 with TRBJ2-7, with TRBD1 matching over 8 bases. Germline V gene sequence: CDR1 LNHDA, CDR2 SQIVND (reference sequence). The CDR3 spans 14 residues. V shed 2 bases, J shed 2 bases, and the junction held 2 bases outside the gene matches. The CDR3 DNA follows: TGTGCCAGTAGTATATACAGGGGGGCCTACGAGCAGTACTTC. Translated, it gives CASSIYRGAYEQYF.

This clone was picked up a small number of times. V usage is TRBV30 and J usage is TRBJ2-5, with 12 nucleotides matching TRBD2. This CDR3 has 14 amino acids. With V trimmed by 6 bases and J by 7 bases, 9 bases remained unmatched. Germline CDR1 is GTSNPN and CDR2 is SVGIG (reference sequence). CDR3 coding DNA: TGTGCCTGCGCCACTAGCGGGAGGTTAATGACCCAGTACTTC. This codes for CACATSGRLMTQYF. Together with reference TRBV30 and TRBJ2-5, the CDR3 gives the full variable domain: SQTIHQWPATLVQPVGSPLSLECTVEGTSNPNLYWYRQAAGRGLQLLFYSVGIGQISSEVPQNLSASRPQDRQFILSSKKLLLSDSGFYLCACATSGRLMTQYFGPGTRLLVL.

The V call is TRBV2, the J call TRBJ2-3, with 9 bases identical to TRBD1. The trim removed 8 bases at V and 3 bases at J, leaving 9 bases unmatched. Germline assignment: CDR1 SNHLY and CDR2 FYNNEI. The CDR3 has 15 residues. The CDR3 protein is CASGGLDRGTDTQYF. CDR3 nucleotide sequence: TGTGCCAGCGGGGGCCTGGACAGGGGTACAGATACGCAGTATTTT.

This clone occurred a few times. CDR3 nucleotides: TGTGCCAGCAGTGAAGTCACATCACGCTACGAGCAGTACTTC. It translates to CASSEVTSRYEQYF. The chain uses TRBV6-1 and TRBJ2-7; no clear D gene. CDR1 and CDR2 from the germline V gene are MNHNS and SASEGT. The V end lost 1 base, the J end lost 3 bases, and 10 bases lay between the germline ends. The CDR3 totals 14 residues.

V gene TRBV10-2 combines with J gene TRBJ2-7, with D perhaps TRBD1 (5 bases). The V gene's germline CDR1 is WSHSY and CDR2 SAAADI. The CDR3 runs to 12 residues. V was shortened by 6 bases and J by 8 bases, with 14 bases between the two germline ends. CDR3 DNA: TGCGCCAGCAGGACACTGGACACCCAGCAGTACTTC. Protein: CASRTLDTQQYF.

The chain employs TRBV7-2 and TRBJ2-3, with 14 nucleotides matching TRBD2. Germline CDR1 and CDR2: SGHTA and FQGNSA. The CDR3 covers 15 residues. V shed 5 bases, J shed 4 bases, and the junction held 2 bases outside the gene matches. The CDR3 spells CASSPGLAGADTQYF. The CDR3, as DNA: TGTGCCAGCAGCCCGGGACTAGCGGGAGCAGATACGCAGTATTTT.

The chain is built from TRBV6-5 and TRBJ1-2; 9 bases are a match to TRBD1. The CDR3 totals 16 residues. Germline CDR1 MNHEY, CDR2 SVGAGI. Losses at the gene ends were 1 base for V and 4 bases for J; bases not matched to a gene: 7. In DNA, the CDR3 is TGTGCCAGCAGTTACTTCTCCGGGACAGGGCGCTATGGCTACACCTTC. Its translation is CASSYFSGTGRYGYTF.

The chain couples TRBV2 to TRBJ2-6; D is unclear. The V end lost 7 bases, the J end lost 1 base, and 8 bases lay between the germline ends. CDR3 length: 14 amino acids. Germline CDR1 reads SNHLY; CDR2 reads FYNNEI. CDR3 DNA sequence: TGTGCCAGCACCCAAGAGTCTGGGGCCAACGTCCTGACTTTC. This gives the protein CASTQESGANVLTF. The whole variable domain, remainder taken from reference TRBV2 and TRBJ2-6, is EPEVTQTPSHQVTQMGQEVILRCVPISNHLYFYWYRQILGQKVEFLVSFYNNEISEKSEIFDDQFSVERPDGSNFTLKIRSTKLEDSAMYFCASTQESGANVLTFGAGSRLTVL.

V is TRBV9 and J is TRBJ2-4; D possibly corresponds to TRBD2 (6 bases). V was shortened by 3 bases and J by 8 bases, with 15 bases between the two germline ends. This CDR3 contains 14 residues. Germline lookup yields CDR1 SGDLS and CDR2 YYNGEE. As DNA, the CDR3 is TGTGCCAGCAGCGCCATCAGGACGGGGGACATTCAGTACTTC. Translating gives CASSAIRTGDIQYF.

The rearrangement links TRBV20-1 to TRBJ1-5, with TRBD1 matching over 7 bases. J gave up 3 bases and V 3 bases, and 5 bases lay outside the gene matches. This CDR3 region has 14 residues. Per the germline V gene, CDR1 is DFQATT and CDR2 is SNEGSKA (reference sequence). DNA for the CDR3: TGCAGTGCTAGTAGGGACAGATTCAATCAGCCCCAGCATTTT. This encodes CSASRDRFNQPQHF.

This clone was counted once. This rearrangement joins TRBV5-4 to TRBJ1-2; 9 bases fit TRBD1. The CDR3 has 15 amino acids. The J segment lost 3 bases and the V segment lost 4 bases, leaving 7 bases of the junction unmatched. Germline CDR1 SGHNT, CDR2 YYREEE (reference sequence). Here the CDR3 DNA reads TGTGCCAGCAGCACACAGGGGGCCGGTGACTATGGCTACACCTTC. Translation: CASSTQGAGDYGYTF.